Below, 9 T cell receptor beta chains from the same sample are listed, as sequenced in a study of cytomegalovirus exposure and HLA in healthy donors (dated 2017 in TCRdb). Libraries were built with the immunoSEQ multiplex PCR assay. For the multiplex PCR, a mixture combining 60 forward primers for TCR Vbeta segments and 13 reverse primers for TCR Jbeta segments was used. This immuneACCESS table, as held by TCRdb, lists in-frame sequences with V and J called but not all clones. Of the missing ones, under half trace to an unresolved V gene in checked studies; the others have no known cause. This sample's table carries tens of thousands of clones. The leading ten clones occupy less than 4.5% of the sample. Specimen: PBMCs. Receptors were obtained from a male donor in good health and CMV-seronegative.

The chain uses TRBV27 and TRBJ1-5; 10 bases match TRBD1. V lost 5 bases, J lost 0 bases, and 19 bases stayed unmatched. This CDR3 has 21 amino acids. Germline V lookup: CDR1 MNHEY, CDR2 SMNVEV (reference sequence). As DNA, the CDR3 is TGTGCCAGCAGTCTCTACTCCGGGACAGGGGACTCCGCTTATAGCAATCAGCCCCAGCATTTT. Translated: CASSLYSGTGDSAYSNQPQHF.

The chain couples TRBV30 to TRBJ2-1; 8 nucleotides agree with TRBD2. Trimming took 2 bases from V and 7 from J; bases not matched to a gene: 7. The germline V gene encodes CDR1 GTSNPN and CDR2 SVGIG (reference sequence). This CDR3 spans 14 amino acids. Here the CDR3 reads CAWSPAGGYNEQFF. CDR3 DNA: TGTGCCTGGAGTCCGGCGGGAGGCTATAATGAGCAGTTCTTC.

The chain joins TRBV19 to TRBJ1-6, with 7 bases identical to TRBD1. The V segment lost 4 bases and the J segment 6 bases; nucleotides outside the gene matches: 9. CDR3 length: 16 residues. Germline V lookup: CDR1 LNHDA, CDR2 SQIVND (reference sequence). The CDR3 here is CASSRTVPGGNSPLHF. The CDR3 DNA follows: TGTGCCAGTAGTAGGACAGTCCCAGGGGGTAATTCACCCCTCCACTTT.

The rearrangement joins TRBV2 to TRBJ2-1; TRBD2 might be the D (5 bases). This CDR3 has 12 amino acids. CDR1 and CDR2 (germline): SNHLY, FYNNEI. V was shortened by 6 bases and J by 7 bases, with 10 bases between the two germline ends. CDR3 DNA sequence: TGTGCCAGCAGAATTATAGCGAATGAGCAGTTCTTC. This gives the protein CASRIIANEQFF.

V gene TRBV5-1 combines with J gene TRBJ2-1; 14 nucleotides match TRBD2. Trimming took 5 bases from V and 2 from J; bases not matched to a gene: 9. This CDR3 region has 18 residues. Germline loops: CDR1 SGHRS, CDR2 YFSETQ. This CDR3 reads CASSTGTSGSLPYNEQFF. The CDR3 region has the DNA TGCGCCAGCAGTACCGGGACTAGCGGGAGTCTACCCTACAATGAGCAGTTCTTC. The entire variable domain, with the rest obtained from reference TRBV5-1 and TRBJ2-1, is as follows: KAGVTQTPRYLIKTRGQQVTLSCSPISGHRSVSWYQQTPGQGLQFLFEYFSETQRNKGNFPGRFSGRQFSNSRSEMNVSTLELGDSALYLCASSTGTSGSLPYNEQFFGPGTRLTVL.

The chain uses TRBV18 and TRBJ2-5, with D perhaps TRBD1 (5 bases). TRBJ2-7 matches the DNA end more closely, so the J call is doubtful. This CDR3 has 12 residues. Germline-derived CDR1 and CDR2 are KGHSH and LQKENI. CDR3 nucleotide sequence: TGTGCCAGCTCAGCCAGGGAAGGCGAGCAGTACTTC. It yields the protein CASSAREGEQYF.

V and J are TRBV18 and TRBJ2-3; 7 bases are a match to TRBD2. V lost 5 bases, J lost 1 base, and 3 bases stayed unmatched. The length of the CDR3 is 14 residues. Germline CDR1 KGHSH, CDR2 LQKENI. CDR3: CASSDTSGTDTQYF. CDR3 sequence (DNA): TGTGCCAGCTCAGACACTAGCGGCACAGATACGCAGTATTTT.

The rearrangement uses TRBV5-1 and TRBJ1-5, with 7 bases aligning to TRBD1. The V and J ends lost 4 bases and 2 bases, in that order; junction bases with no gene match: 6. The CDR3 is made up of 15 amino acids. The germline V gene encodes CDR1 SGHRS and CDR2 YFSETQ. CDR3 protein: CASSVTGLGNQPQHF. Here the CDR3 DNA reads TGCGCCAGCAGCGTGACAGGGTTGGGCAATCAGCCCCAGCATTTT.

The chain couples TRBV4-2 to TRBJ2-5, with TRBD2 matching over 7 bases. Germline V gene lookup returns CDR1 LGHNA and CDR2 YNFKEQ. This CDR3 spans 15 amino acids. With V trimmed by 3 bases and J by 7 bases, 11 bases remained unmatched. The CDR3 nucleotides are TGTGCCAGCAGCCAGTCCGGGACGGGGGAGGGGACCCAGTACTTC. Protein sequence: CASSQSGTGEGTQYF.